A single sample gave rise to the 22 T cell receptor beta chains below, sequenced in a study of blood T cell repertoires in COVID-19 (dated by TCRdb to 2018 to 2021). Library creation used the immunoSEQ multiplex PCR assay. The immuneACCESS repertoire file appears here via TCRdb, limited to in-frame rearrangements. These files lack a portion of the clones; in checked studies, under half of the deficit traces to unresolved V genes, and the cause of the others is not known. The sample has 200,000 to 300,000 clones on record, about four fifths of them singletons. The ten largest clones capture roughly 8% of the sample. Sequences were obtained from peripheral blood. Receptors were obtained from a woman of 80 years or more with COVID-19, enrolled during active disease.

The chain uses TRBV7-9 and TRBJ1-6, with 8 positions matching TRBD1. CDR1 and CDR2 (germline): SEHNR, FQNEAQ (reference sequence). V lost 3 bases and J lost 7; bases outside the gene matches: 2. This CDR3 region has 14 residues. The CDR3 coding sequence is TGTGCCAGCAGCTTGACAGGGGAGAATTCACCCCTCCACTTT. Amino acid sequence: CASSLTGENSPLHF.

This chain connects TRBV7-3 to TRBJ2-2; D is possibly TRBD2 (6 bases). This CDR3 region has 16 residues. V was cut by 4 bases and J by 1 base, with 13 bases left in between. The germline V gene encodes CDR1 SGHTA and CDR2 FQGTGA. The CDR3 nucleotides read TGTGCCAGCAGCTCCACCGGGACTGTGAACACCGGGGAGCTGTTTTTT. It translates to CASSSTGTVNTGELFF.

The chain has TRBV29-1 and TRBJ2-2; 7 nucleotides agree with TRBD2. The CDR3 spans 13 residues. In germline, CDR1 is SQVTM, CDR2 ANQGSEA. V trimming: 6 bases; J trimming: 6 bases; junction bases outside the gene matches: 7. The DNA for the CDR3 is TGCAGCGTCGTCCAGGGAGGGTCCGGGGAGCTGTTTTTT. This gives the protein CSVVQGGSGELFF.

The chain carries TRBV19 and TRBJ2-1, with 11 positions matching TRBD2. CDR1 is LNHDA, CDR2 SQIVND, per germline (reference sequence). Trimming removed 1 base from V and 4 bases from J; junction bases left unmatched: 12. The CDR3 sequence is 19 residues long. The CDR3 loop is CASSIVGLAGGVTYNEQFF. The CDR3 DNA follows: TGTGCCAGTAGTATAGTCGGTCTAGCGGGGGGCGTGACTTACAATGAGCAGTTCTTC.

This sequence joins TRBV19 and TRBJ2-7; 12 nucleotides line up with TRBD2. Germline CDR1 LNHDA, CDR2 SQIVND (reference sequence). The CDR3 runs 14 residues. V lost 6 bases, J lost 9 bases, and 9 bases stayed unmatched. The DNA of the CDR3 is TGTGCCAGTAGGATGACTAGCGGGAGTGCTGCGCAGTACTTC. It specifies CASRMTSGSAAQYF.

The chain recombines TRBV28 with TRBJ2-7; D might be TRBD1 (6 bases). The CDR3 is 12 amino acids. Germline values: CDR1 MDHEN, CDR2 SYDVKM. Trimming left V 7 bases short and J 2 bases short, with 9 bases between. CDR3 sequence: CASTTGTYEQYF. The CDR3 DNA follows: TGTGCCAGCACTACAGGGACCTACGAGCAGTACTTC.

The chain recombines TRBV5-1 with TRBJ1-6; D is possibly TRBD1 (5 bases). CDR3 length equals 12 residues. The ends were cut back, 0 bases at V and 13 bases at J, with 8 bases in the middle. CDR1 SGHRS and CDR2 YFSETQ come from the germline V gene. The CDR3 DNA sequence: TGCGCCAGCAGCTTGGCGGGGGAGCCCCTCCACTTT. Its translation is CASSLAGEPLHF.

This chain uses TRBV7-9 with TRBJ1-2; 7 nucleotides match TRBD1. Germline V gives CDR1 SEHNR, CDR2 FQNEAQ (reference sequence). Trimming cost V 5 bases and J 6 bases; bases outside gene matches: 3. The CDR3 has 12 amino acids. This CDR3 is CASSPTGDGYTF. The CDR3 DNA follows: TGTGCCAGCAGCCCAACAGGGGATGGCTACACCTTC.

This clone has more than one count but fewer than ten. The genes are TRBV28 and TRBJ1-6; D unresolved. V lost 2 bases to trimming and J lost 6 bases, with 14 bases between them. CDR3 size: 16 residues. Germline CDR1 MDHEN, CDR2 SYDVKM. The CDR3 DNA reads TGTGCCAGCAGTTTACCCCTAGGTTTAGGTAATTCACCCCTCCACTTT. Residues: CASSLPLGLGNSPLHF.

The chain employs TRBV30 and TRBJ2-1, with 7 bases lining up with TRBD1. Germline CDR1 is GTSNPN and CDR2 is SVGIG (reference sequence). The CDR3 is made up of 19 amino acids. With 2 bases clipped from V and 4 bases from J, the junction kept 20 bases outside the gene matches. The CDR3 sequence is CAWSLQGPLASPLYNEQFF. DNA of the CDR3: TGTGCCTGGAGTCTACAGGGGCCGCTAGCTTCCCCTTTATACAATGAGCAGTTCTTC. Combining the CDR3 with reference TRBV30 and TRBJ2-1 gives the whole variable domain SQTIHQWPATLVQPVGSPLSLECTVEGTSNPNLYWYRQAAGRGLQLLFYSVGIGQISSEVPQNLSASRPQDRQFILSSKKLLLSDSGFYLCAWSLQGPLASPLYNEQFFGPGTRLTVL.

This chain connects TRBV5-1 to TRBJ1-1; D not resolved. The CDR3 length is 14 residues. The germline V gene has CDR1 SGHRS and CDR2 YFSETQ. V lost 1 base, J lost 0 bases, and 7 bases lay in between. CDR3 residues: CASSLIAMNTEAFF. The CDR3 DNA sequence: TGCGCCAGCAGCTTGATAGCCATGAACACTGAAGCTTTCTTT.

This clone was detected a few times. The V and J genes are TRBV11-2 and TRBJ1-5; 7 bases match TRBD1. Germline CDR1 and CDR2: SGHAT and FQNNGV. With V trimmed by 3 bases and J by 5 bases, 1 base remained unmatched. The CDR3 extends over 13 amino acids. For the CDR3, the DNA is TGTGCCAGCAGCTTCGACAGGGATCAGCCCCAGCATTTT. This translates into CASSFDRDQPQHF.

V usage is TRBV2 and J usage is TRBJ2-1; 7 bases align to TRBD1. The CDR3 has 14 amino acids. CDR1 is SNHLY and CDR2 is FYNNEI in the germline V gene. V was clipped by 9 bases and J by 0 bases; unmatched bases: 5. CDR3 loop: CASKGGRSYNEQFF. CDR3 in DNA: TGTGCCAGTAAAGGGGGCCGCTCCTACAATGAGCAGTTCTTC.

CDR3: CASSFGRADTQYF. In nucleotides, the CDR3 is TGTGCCAGCAGCTTTGGGCGGGCAGATACGCAGTATTTT. The gene calls are TRBV7-2 and TRBJ2-3, with a possible D match to TRBD2 (5 bases). The CDR3 covers 13 residues. The germline CDR1 and CDR2 sequences are SGHTA and FQGNSA. V lost 3 bases to trimming and J lost 4 bases, with 8 bases between them.

The chain recombines TRBV6-5 with TRBJ2-3; TRBD1 might be the D (6 bases). The CDR3 is 13 amino acids. Trimming left V 6 bases short and J 0 bases short, with 7 bases between. Germline values: CDR1 MNHEY, CDR2 SVGAGI. The CDR3 here is CASRGTSTDTQYF. Written as DNA, the CDR3 is TGTGCCAGCAGGGGGACAAGCACAGATACGCAGTATTTT.

This clone was recorded at least ten times. The rearrangement links TRBV25-1 to TRBJ1-1; TRBD1 matches 11 bases. Germline CDR1 reads MGHDK; CDR2 reads SYGVNS. The V and J ends lost 7 bases and 4 bases, in that order; junction bases with no gene match: 8. CDR3 size: 15 residues. CDR3: CASKGQGAWGTEAFF. In DNA, the CDR3 is TGTGCCAGCAAAGGACAGGGGGCATGGGGCACTGAAGCTTTCTTT.

About this clone itself: Other DNA sequences within the sample encode an identical CDR3. This chain joins TRBV5-1 and TRBJ2-2; D uncertain. The length of the CDR3 is 15 residues. V was trimmed by 0 bases and J by 0 bases, leaving 6 bases between them. CDR1 SGHRS and CDR2 YFSETQ come from the germline V gene. The CDR3 nucleotides read TGCGCCAGCAGCTTGGGGTCGGCGAACACCGGGGAGCTGTTTTTT. Its translation: CASSLGSANTGELFF.

As concerns this clone: The same CDR3 arises from other DNA sequences in this sample as well. CDR3 amino acids: CASTLNTEAFF. Written as DNA, the CDR3 is TGTGCCAGCACTCTGAACACTGAAGCTTTCTTT. The J gene is TRBJ1-1, the V gene TRBV2; D remains unclear. Germline CDR1 is SNHLY and CDR2 is FYNNEI. V lost 7 bases and J lost 0, with 3 bases in between. This CDR3 is built from 11 residues.

The V call is TRBV6-5, the J call TRBJ1-1; D gene unclear. Looked up from germline, CDR1 is MNHEY and CDR2 is SVGAGI. V was pared by 5 bases and J by 4 bases, with 11 bases between. The CDR3 has 13 amino acids. The CDR3 reads CASSIQVPTEAFF. In DNA form, the CDR3 reads TGTGCCAGCAGTATCCAGGTGCCCACTGAAGCTTTCTTT.

The rearrangement links TRBV6-2 or TRBV6-3 to TRBJ2-1, with 9 bases fitting TRBD2. The CDR3 sequence is 16 residues long. Per germline, CDR1 MNHEY and CDR2 SVGEGT. Germline trimming cut 6 bases from V and 6 bases from J; bases unmatched to any gene: 12. The CDR3 bases are TGTGCCAGCAGCCCTGGTTTCCTAGCGGGACGCAATGAGCAGTTCTTC. Residues: CASSPGFLAGRNEQFF.

The chain has TRBV4-1 and TRBJ2-1; 7 bases match TRBD2. This CDR3 has 13 amino acids. Germline V lookup: CDR1 MGHRA, CDR2 YSYEKL. With 11 bases clipped from V and 7 bases from J, the junction kept 11 bases outside the gene matches. CDR3 DNA sequence: TGCGCCTCCTCTGGGGGGGGGAAGAATGAGCAGTTCTTC. Translating gives CASSGGGKNEQFF.

The gene calls are TRBV30 and TRBJ1-2; TRBD1 matches at 9 bases. The CDR3 covers 12 residues. The trim removed 5 bases at V and 7 bases at J, leaving 5 bases unmatched. The germline CDR1 and CDR2 sequences are GTSNPN and SVGIG (reference sequence). CDR3 in amino acids: CAWGDRAIGYTF. The DNA of the CDR3 is TGTGCCTGGGGGGACAGGGCCATTGGCTACACCTTC.